This TCR beta chain came from a study of tissue T cells after allogeneic stem cell transplantation. TCRdb's copy holds only in-frame clones and misses some; the assay was immunoSEQ multiplex PCR. The sample includes 700 to 900 clones, more than 40% of them seen just once. This research-autopsy study prospectively enrolled adult allogeneic hematopoietic cell transplant recipients with steroid-refractory graft-versus-host disease. Trimming cost V 3 bases and J 0 bases, with 9 bases left between them. CDR1 and CDR2 from the germline V gene are ENHRY and SYGVKD. This CDR3 contains 15 residues. The chain is built from TRBV10-3 and TRBJ2-1, with TRBD1 as a possible D gene (5 bases). The material was kidney tissue, obtained at autopsy. The sequence was collected from a female patient aged 40 to 75 with steroid-refractory graft-versus-host disease after an allogeneic stem cell transplant. A subset of T cells may come from the graft donor. CDR3 in DNA: TGTGCCATCAGTGACCCCAGGGTCTCCTACAATGAGCAGTTCTTC. This codes for CAISDPRVSYNEQFF.